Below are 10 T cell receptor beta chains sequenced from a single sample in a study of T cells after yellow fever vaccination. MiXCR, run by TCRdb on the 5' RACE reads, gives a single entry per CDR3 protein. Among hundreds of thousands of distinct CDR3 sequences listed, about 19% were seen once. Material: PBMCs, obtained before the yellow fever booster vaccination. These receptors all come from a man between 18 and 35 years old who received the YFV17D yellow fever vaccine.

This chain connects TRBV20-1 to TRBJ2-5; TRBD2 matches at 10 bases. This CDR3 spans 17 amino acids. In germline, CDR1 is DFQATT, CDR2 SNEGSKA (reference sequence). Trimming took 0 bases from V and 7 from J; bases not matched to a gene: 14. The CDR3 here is CSARDRPRSGGVVTQYF. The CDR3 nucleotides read TGCAGTGCTAGAGATCGTCCGAGGAGCGGGGGGGTGGTGACCCAGTACTTC.

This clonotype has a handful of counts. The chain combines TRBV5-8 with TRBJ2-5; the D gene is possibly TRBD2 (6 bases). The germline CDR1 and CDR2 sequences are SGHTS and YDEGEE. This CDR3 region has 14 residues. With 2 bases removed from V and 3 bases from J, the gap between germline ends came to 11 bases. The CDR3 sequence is CASSFGTGEETQYF. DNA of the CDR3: TGTGCCAGCAGCTTCGGGACTGGTGAAGAGACCCAGTACTTC. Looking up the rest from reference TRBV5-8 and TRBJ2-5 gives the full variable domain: EAGVTQSPTHLIKTRGQQATLRCSPISGHTSVYWYQQALGLGLQFLLWYDEGEERNRGNFPPRFSGRQFPNYSSELNVNALELEDSALYLCASSFGTGEETQYFGPGTRLLVL.

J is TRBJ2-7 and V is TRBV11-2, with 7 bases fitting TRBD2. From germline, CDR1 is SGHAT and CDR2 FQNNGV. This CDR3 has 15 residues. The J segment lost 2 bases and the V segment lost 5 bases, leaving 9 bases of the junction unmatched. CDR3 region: CASSPGGSLTYEQYF. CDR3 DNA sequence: TGTGCCAGCAGCCCCGGGGGGAGCCTCACCTACGAGCAGTACTTC. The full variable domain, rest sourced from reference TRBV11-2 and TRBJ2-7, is EAGVAQSPRYKIIEKRQSVAFWCNPISGHATLYWYQQILGQGPKLLIQFQNNGVVDDSQLPKDRFSAERLKGVDSTLKIQPAKLEDSAVYLCASSPGGSLTYEQYFGPGTRLTVT.

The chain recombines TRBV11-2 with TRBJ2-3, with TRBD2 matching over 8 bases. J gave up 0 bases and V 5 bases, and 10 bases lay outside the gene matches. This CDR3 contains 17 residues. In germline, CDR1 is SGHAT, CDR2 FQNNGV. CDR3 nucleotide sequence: TGTGCCAGCAGCCTTTCGGGGGGGAGGCTTAGCACAGATACGCAGTATTTT. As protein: CASSLSGGRLSTDTQYF.

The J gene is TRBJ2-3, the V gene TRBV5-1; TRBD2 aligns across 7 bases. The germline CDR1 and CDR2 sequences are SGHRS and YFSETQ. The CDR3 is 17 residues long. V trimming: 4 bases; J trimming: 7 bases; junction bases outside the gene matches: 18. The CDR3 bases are TGCGCCAGCAGCGCCAGGGAGGGGAGGGCCCTCATGAATACGCAGTATTTT. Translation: CASSAREGRALMNTQYF.

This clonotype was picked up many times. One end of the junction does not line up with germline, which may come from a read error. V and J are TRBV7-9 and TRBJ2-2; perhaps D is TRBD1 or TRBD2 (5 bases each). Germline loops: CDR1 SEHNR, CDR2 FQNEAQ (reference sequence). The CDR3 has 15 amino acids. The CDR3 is CASSLGTANTGELFF. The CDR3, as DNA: TGCGCCAGCAGCCTAGGGACGGCGAACACCGGGGAGCTGTTTTTT.

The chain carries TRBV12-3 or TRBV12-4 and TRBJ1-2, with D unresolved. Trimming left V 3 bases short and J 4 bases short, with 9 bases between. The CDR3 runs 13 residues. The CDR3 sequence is CASSFRAGYGYTF. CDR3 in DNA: TGTGCCAGCAGTTTTAGGGCTGGCTATGGCTACACCTTC.

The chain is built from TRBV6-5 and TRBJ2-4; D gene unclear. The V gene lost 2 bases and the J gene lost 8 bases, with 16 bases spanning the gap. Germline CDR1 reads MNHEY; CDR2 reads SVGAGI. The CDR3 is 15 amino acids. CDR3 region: CASSYQAAPLDIQYF. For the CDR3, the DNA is TGTGCCAGCAGTTACCAGGCGGCCCCGCTCGACATTCAGTACTTC.

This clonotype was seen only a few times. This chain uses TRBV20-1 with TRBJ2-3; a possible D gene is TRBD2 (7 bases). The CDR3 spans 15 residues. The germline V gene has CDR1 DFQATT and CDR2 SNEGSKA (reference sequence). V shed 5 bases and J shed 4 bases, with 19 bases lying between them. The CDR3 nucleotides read TGCAGTGCTCCCGGTCGGCGGGGGCGGGCAGATACGCAGTATTTT. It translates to CSAPGRRGRADTQYF.

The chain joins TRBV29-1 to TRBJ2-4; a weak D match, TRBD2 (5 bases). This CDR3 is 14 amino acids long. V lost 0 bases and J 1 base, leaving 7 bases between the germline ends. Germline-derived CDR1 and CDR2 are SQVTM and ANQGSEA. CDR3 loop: CSVEERGAKNIQYF. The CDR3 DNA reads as TGCAGCGTTGAAGAACGGGGTGCCAAAAACATTCAGTACTTC.